The 17 T cell receptor beta chains below come from one sample, sequenced in a study of shared clonotypes between healthy human individuals. The data were produced by immunoSEQ multiplex PCR, yet TCRdb's version contains in-frame clones alone and is incomplete. The sample shows approximately 1,500,000 clones, 95% to 99% of them seen only once. Sequences were obtained from naive CD4+ T cells sorted from blood. Stated subset: CD45RA+ positively selected. The receptor set was obtained from a man in his thirties or forties in good health.

The gene calls are TRBV10-3 and TRBJ1-2; no reliable D call. The CDR3 spans 14 residues. The germline V and J ends were trimmed by 10 bases and 3 bases, with 18 bases remaining between them. Germline-derived CDR1 and CDR2 are ENHRY and SYGVKD. This CDR3 is CATSTLARDYGYTF. In nucleotides, the CDR3 is TGTGCCACTTCTACATTGGCGAGGGACTATGGCTACACCTTC.

The chain couples TRBV28 to TRBJ2-1; TRBD2 matches at 8 bases. The CDR3 length is 17 residues. With 6 bases clipped from V and 10 bases from J, the junction kept 20 bases outside the gene matches. Germline CDR1 is MDHEN and CDR2 is SYDVKM. For the CDR3, the DNA is TGTGCCAGCAGGAACACCGGGACTAGAGGAATACCTTGGGAGCAGTTCTTC. It is translated as CASRNTGTRGIPWEQFF.

The V gene is TRBV30, the J gene TRBJ2-5, with D perhaps assigned TRBD1 or TRBD2 (5 bases each). This CDR3 has 13 residues. The germline V gene has CDR1 GTSNPN and CDR2 SVGIG (reference sequence). V lost 3 bases and J 0 bases, leaving 8 bases between the germline ends. CDR3 loop: CAWRGRDQETQYF. Here the CDR3 DNA reads TGTGCCTGGAGGGGGCGGGACCAAGAGACCCAGTACTTC.

This rearrangement joins TRBV29-1 to TRBJ2-1; the D call may be TRBD1 or TRBD2 (6 bases each). Germline loops: CDR1 SQVTM, CDR2 ANQGSEA. This CDR3 spans 17 amino acids. V was pared by 1 base and J by 4 bases, with 20 bases between. For the CDR3, the DNA is TGCAGCGTTGAAGGGGGGGCCCGGGACGGGTCATACAATGAGCAGTTCTTC. Its protein is CSVEGGARDGSYNEQFF.

DNA of the CDR3: TGTGCCAGCAGTTTATATCCAGCGGGAGTCTACGAGCAGTACTTC. As protein: CASSLYPAGVYEQYF. The J gene is TRBJ2-7, the V gene TRBV27; 8 bases line up with TRBD2. CDR3 size: 15 residues. Germline V CDR1 and CDR2: MNHEY, SMNVEV (reference sequence). Losses at the gene ends were 1 base for V and 3 bases for J; bases not matched to a gene: 5.

The J gene is TRBJ2-3, the V gene TRBV5-1; the match to TRBD2 covers 7 bases. After removal of 5 bases from V and 6 bases from J, the junction contained 3 bases not matched to a gene. This CDR3 is built from 12 residues. CDR1 is SGHRS and CDR2 is YFSETQ in the germline V gene. The chain's CDR3 is CASSSAGDTQYF. Here the CDR3 DNA reads TGCGCCAGCAGTTCAGCGGGGGATACGCAGTATTTT.

The V call is TRBV6-5, the J call TRBJ1-1; D perhaps matches TRBD1 (5 bases). The CDR3 is 12 residues long. V lost 3 bases and J 11 bases, leaving 13 bases between the germline ends. The germline CDR1 and CDR2 sequences are MNHEY and SVGAGI. The CDR3: CASSYEGGGAFF. As DNA, the CDR3 is TGTGCCAGCAGTTATGAGGGCGGGGGGGCTTTCTTT.

V is TRBV11-3 and J is TRBJ2-6; the D is unclear. V gave up 2 bases and J gave up 0 bases, with 11 bases separating them. Per germline, CDR1 SGHNT and CDR2 YENEEA. CDR3 length: 17 amino acids. This CDR3 is CASSLSIGPSGANVLTF. CDR3 sequence (DNA): TGTGCCAGCAGCTTATCTATAGGTCCCTCTGGGGCCAACGTCCTGACTTTC.

The V call is TRBV28, the J call TRBJ2-7, with no clear D. Trimming removed 5 bases at V and 6 bases at J, with 11 bases between. CDR1 MDHEN and CDR2 SYDVKM come from the germline V gene. The CDR3 contains 12 residues. CDR3 region: CASSLRQSEQYF. In DNA, the CDR3 is TGTGCCAGCAGTCTACGACAAAGCGAGCAGTACTTC. Combining the CDR3 with reference TRBV28 and TRBJ2-7 gives the whole variable domain DVKVTQSSRYLVKRTGEKVFLECVQDMDHENMFWYRQDPGLGLRLIYFSYDVKMKEKGDIPEGYSVSREKKERFSLILESASTNQTSMYLCASSLRQSEQYFGPGTRLTVT.

This sequence joins TRBV29-1 and TRBJ2-1; D is unclear. Per germline, CDR1 SQVTM and CDR2 ANQGSEA. V dropped 4 bases and J dropped 0 bases, with 10 bases sitting between them. The CDR3 sequence is 14 residues long. The DNA for the CDR3 is TGCAGCGTTGCCCGCCTGAGCTCCTACAATGAGCAGTTCTTC. Translated, it gives CSVARLSSYNEQFF.

The chain is built from TRBV18 and TRBJ2-1; D gene uncertain. The CDR3 sequence is 13 residues long. With 1 base removed from V and 9 bases from J, the gap between germline ends came to 10 bases. Germline V gene data show CDR1 as KGHSH and CDR2 as LQKENI. The CDR3 DNA reads as TGTGCCAGCTCACCACTCCTGATCACTGAGCAGTTCTTC. Residues: CASSPLLITEQFF.

The rearrangement links TRBV6-5 to TRBJ1-4; D gene ambiguous. The CDR3 loop spans 14 amino acids. With 5 bases removed from V and 7 bases from J, the gap between germline ends came to 14 bases. Germline V CDR1 and CDR2: MNHEY, SVGAGI. The CDR3: CASSLTRRGEKLFF. CDR3 coding DNA: TGTGCCAGCAGTCTAACTAGGCGGGGTGAAAAACTGTTTTTT.

This chain connects TRBV11-2 to TRBJ2-1, with 11 bases lining up with TRBD1. J was trimmed by 5 bases and V by 2 bases; bases with no gene match: 11. CDR1 and CDR2 from the germline V gene are SGHAT and FQNNGV. CDR3 length: 18 amino acids. The CDR3, as DNA: TGTGCCAGCAGCTTAAACATCCGGACAGGGGGCTATCACAATGAGCAGTTCTTC. It encodes CASSLNIRTGGYHNEQFF.

Concerning this clone: At one of its ends the junction is not consistent with the germline gene, which may arise from a read error. The chain employs TRBV5-6 and TRBJ1-1; the D gene is possibly TRBD1 (6 bases). Germline V gene lookup returns CDR1 SGHDT and CDR2 YYEEEE. This CDR3 has 14 amino acids. This CDR3 reads CASSLDRRNIEAFF. CDR3 bases: TGTGCCAGCAGCTTAGACAGGAGGAACATTGAAGCTTTCTTT.

The chain joins TRBV5-1 to TRBJ1-4; D is uncertain. The CDR3 spans 16 residues. The ends were cut back, 1 base at V and 0 bases at J, with 10 bases in the middle. Germline CDR1 and CDR2: SGHRS and YFSETQ. CDR3 bases: TGCGCCAGCAGCTTGTCTGGGGTCGCAACTAATGAAAAACTGTTTTTT. Translation gives CASSLSGVATNEKLFF.

The gene calls are TRBV5-1 and TRBJ2-1; D may match TRBD1 or TRBD2 (5 bases each). CDR1 is SGHRS, CDR2 YFSETQ, per germline. The CDR3 consists of 16 residues. V dropped 4 bases and J dropped 4 bases, with 18 bases sitting between them. Here the CDR3 reads CASSRDVAGAYNEQFF. The CDR3 DNA reads TGCGCCAGCAGCCGGGACGTGGCCGGGGCATACAATGAGCAGTTCTTC.

The chain couples TRBV7-2 to TRBJ2-7, with D unresolved. This CDR3 contains 13 residues. V lost 2 bases and J lost 4, with 9 bases in between. Germline CDR1 reads SGHTA; CDR2 reads FQGNSA. The CDR3 region has the DNA TGTGCCAGCAGCTTAATCACAGAATACGAGCAGTACTTC. Translating gives CASSLITEYEQYF.